This TCR beta chain was observed in a study of response to subunit inactivated influenza vaccine (dated by TCRdb to the late 2010s). About the investigation overall: The study used deep quantitative T cell receptor repertoire profiling to track responses to a trivalent subunit inactivated influenza vaccine.

This clonotype was observed a handful of times. Its target antigen remains unknown. No clone much larger than this one lies a single base away; base qualities are absent. Looking up the germline V gene (reference sequence) yields CDR1 DFQATT and CDR2 SNEGSKA. Cut back by 2 bases and 0 bases, the V and J ends lie 10 bases apart. Its CDR3 holds 14 amino acids, cysteine through phenylalanine. The read is trimmed to its CDR3 DNA, 42 bases read in frame from base 1. General study outcomes and caveats: According to the authors, only a limited number of new T cells may be recruited by each seasonal influenza vaccination.

The receptor library was made with RT-PCR. The listed sequencing device is Illumina HiSeq 2500. In TCRdb, the public reads were trimmed at Q25 with fastp and aligned with MiXCR, with productive beta chains retained. Each entry merges the rows of one CDR3 protein and shows their most common DNA and genes. The sample table shows 650,000 to 800,000 distinct CDR3 sequences, and 18% are seen once. About 11% of the sample is held by the ten biggest clonotypes. The chain joins TRBV20-1 to TRBJ1-1, with TRBD1 as a weak D call on 5 bases. This material consisted of PBMCs from blood, taken around 5 days after vaccination. The sequence derives from a man aged 45-65 years who received an inactivated influenza vaccine. Donor details come from another sample of the same person, matched by shared clones. Here the CDR3 is given as CSARQGTMNTEAFF. The nucleotide sequence is TGCAGTGCTAGACAGGGAACAATGAACACTGAAGCTTTCTTT.